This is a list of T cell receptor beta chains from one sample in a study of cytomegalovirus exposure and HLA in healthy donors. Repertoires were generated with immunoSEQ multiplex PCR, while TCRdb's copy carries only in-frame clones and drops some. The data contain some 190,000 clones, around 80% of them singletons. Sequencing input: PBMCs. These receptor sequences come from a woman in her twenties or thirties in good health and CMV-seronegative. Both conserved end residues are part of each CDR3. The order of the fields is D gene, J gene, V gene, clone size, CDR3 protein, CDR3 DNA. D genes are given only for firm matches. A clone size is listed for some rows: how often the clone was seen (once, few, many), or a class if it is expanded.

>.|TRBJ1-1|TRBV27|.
CASSSGLTEAFF
TGTGCCAGCAGTTCAGGGTTAACTGAAGCTTTCTTT
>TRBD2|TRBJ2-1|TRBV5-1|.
CASSREGLPNEQFF
TGCGCCAGCAGCCGGGAGGGCTTGCCCAATGAGCAGTTCTTC
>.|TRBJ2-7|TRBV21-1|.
CASSKSVSGGADEQYF
TGTGCCAGCAGCAAATCGGTCAGCGGGGGGGCTGACGAGCAGTACTTC
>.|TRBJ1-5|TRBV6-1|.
CATDSLYSNQPQHF
TGTGCCACCGACAGTCTATATAGCAATCAGCCCCAGCATTTT
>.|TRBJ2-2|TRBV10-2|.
CAHGDRDTGELFF
TGCGCCCACGGAGACAGAGACACCGGGGAGCTGTTTTTT
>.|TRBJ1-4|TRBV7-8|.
CASSLGGREYLFF
TGTGCCAGCAGCTTAGGGGGCAGGGAATACCTGTTTTTT
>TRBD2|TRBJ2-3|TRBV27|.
CASSDSGARTDTQYF
TGTGCCAGCAGTGATAGCGGGGCACGCACAGATACGCAGTATTTT
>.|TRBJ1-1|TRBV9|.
CASSRSTVMNTEAFF
TGTGCCAGCAGCCGATCGACAGTAATGAACACTGAAGCTTTCTTT
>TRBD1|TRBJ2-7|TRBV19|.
CASGGTGYYEQYF
TGTGCCAGCGGAGGGACAGGGTACTACGAGCAGTACTTC
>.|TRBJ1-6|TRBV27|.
CASSSGDINSPLHF
TGTGCCAGCAGTTCAGGGGACATCAATTCACCCCTCCACTTT
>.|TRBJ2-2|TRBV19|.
CASKWGGENTGELFF
TGTGCCAGTAAATGGGGCGGGGAAAACACCGGGGAGCTGTTTTTT
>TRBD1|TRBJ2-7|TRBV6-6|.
CASIPTGTDEQYF
TGTGCCAGCATCCCAACCGGGACAGACGAGCAGTACTTC
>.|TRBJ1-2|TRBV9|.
CASSSTRGGYTF
TGTGCCAGCAGCTCCACACGCGGCGGCTACACCTTC
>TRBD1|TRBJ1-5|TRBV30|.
CAWSSTGANQPQHF
TGTGCCTGGAGTTCGACAGGGGCAAATCAGCCCCAGCATTTT
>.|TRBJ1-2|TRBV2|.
CASRVRGATNYGYTF
TGTGCCAGCAGGGTCAGGGGCGCAACTAACTATGGCTACACCTTC
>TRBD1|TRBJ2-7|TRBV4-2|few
CASSRRTGGDEQYF
TGTGCCAGCAGCCGCAGGACAGGGGGAGACGAGCAGTACTTC
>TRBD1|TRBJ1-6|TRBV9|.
CASSVEGGQDIYSPLHF
TGTGCCAGCAGCGTAGAGGGGGGACAGGATATTTATTCACCCCTCCACTTT